This record covers a single T cell receptor beta chain. This sample is drawn from a study of OX40 agonist ivuxolimab in advanced cancers. Across the whole study: Prior checkpoint blockade (anti-PD-1, anti-PD-L1 or anti-CTLA-4) was permitted; approximately 40% had it. Three individuals attained partial responses, comprising one hepatocellular carcinoma case and two cutaneous melanoma cases.

TCRdb's table, derived via immunoSEQ multiplex PCR, lists solely in-frame clones and lacks some. The table lists about 49,000 clones, 85% of them singletons. This CDR3 region has 16 residues. Germline values: CDR1 SQVTM, CDR2 ANQGSEA. The trim removed 4 bases at V and 3 bases at J, leaving 7 bases unmatched. This TCR was sampled from an adult with an advanced solid tumor such as melanoma, head and neck, liver or kidney cancer. The chain couples TRBV29-1 to TRBJ2-3, with 13 positions matching TRBD2. The sample in question was CD4+ or CD8+ T cells sorted from blood, obtained in a trial of the OX40 agonist ivuxolimab. CDR3 coding DNA: TGCAGCGTTGCCGGGACTAGCGGGGATGCTACAGATACGCAGTATTTT. As protein: CSVAGTSGDATDTQYF.